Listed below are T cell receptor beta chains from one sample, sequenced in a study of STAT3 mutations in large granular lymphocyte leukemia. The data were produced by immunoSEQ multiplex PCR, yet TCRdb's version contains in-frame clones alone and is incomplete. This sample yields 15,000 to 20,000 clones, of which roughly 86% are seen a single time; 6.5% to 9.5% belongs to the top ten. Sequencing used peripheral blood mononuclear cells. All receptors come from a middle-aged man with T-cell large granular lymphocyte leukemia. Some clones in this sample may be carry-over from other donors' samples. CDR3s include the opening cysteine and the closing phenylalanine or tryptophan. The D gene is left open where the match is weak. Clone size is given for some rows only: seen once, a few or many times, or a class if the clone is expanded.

CDR3nt: TGTGCCAGCAGCCCACAGGGGCCGGGCAATCAGCCCCAGCATTTT; CDR3aa: CASSPQGPGNQPQHF; abundance: -; j_gene: TRBJ1-5; d_gene: TRBD1; v_gene: TRBV5-6
CDR3nt: TGTGCCAGCAGTTACTCGAAGTCAGAGAGCAATCAGCCCCAGCATTTT; CDR3aa: CASSYSKSESNQPQHF; abundance: -; j_gene: TRBJ1-5; d_gene: -; v_gene: TRBV6-5
CDR3nt: TGCAGCGTTCGGCTCCTGGGGTACGAGCAGTACTTC; CDR3aa: CSVRLLGYEQYF; abundance: -; j_gene: TRBJ2-7; d_gene: -; v_gene: TRBV29-1
CDR3nt: TGTGCCAGCAAACCGGGACAGGCAAATTCACCCCTCCACTTT; CDR3aa: CASKPGQANSPLHF; abundance: -; j_gene: TRBJ1-6; d_gene: TRBD1; v_gene: TRBV6-5
CDR3nt: TGCAGCGTTGTTCCTGGGGGGGAGACCCAGTACTTC; CDR3aa: CSVVPGGETQYF; abundance: -; j_gene: TRBJ2-5; d_gene: -; v_gene: TRBV29-1
CDR3nt: TGTGCCAGCATCGGTTCCGCCGGTCTCACAGATACGCAGTATTTT; CDR3aa: CASIGSAGLTDTQYF; abundance: -; j_gene: TRBJ2-3; d_gene: -; v_gene: TRBV2
CDR3nt: TGTGCCAGCAGCGTAGGATCGGTCGGGGACACTGAAGCTTTCTTT; CDR3aa: CASSVGSVGDTEAFF; abundance: -; j_gene: TRBJ1-1; d_gene: -; v_gene: TRBV9
CDR3nt: TGTGCCAGCAGCCTACTGCGGAATCAGCCCCAGCATTTT; CDR3aa: CASSLLRNQPQHF; abundance: -; j_gene: TRBJ1-5; d_gene: -; v_gene: TRBV27
CDR3nt: TGTGCCAGCAGCTCGCACAGGATTTTGAACACTGAAGCTTTCTTT; CDR3aa: CASSSHRILNTEAFF; abundance: few; j_gene: TRBJ1-1; d_gene: -; v_gene: TRBV7-9
CDR3nt: TGTGCCAGCCAAGCACAGGGCCCGAATAATTCACCCCTCCACTTT; CDR3aa: CASQAQGPNNSPLHF; abundance: -; j_gene: TRBJ1-6; d_gene: -; v_gene: TRBV19
CDR3nt: TGCGCCAGCAGCCAAACAAACGGTGGGCAGTTTACGCAGTATTTT; CDR3aa: CASSQTNGGQFTQYF; abundance: -; j_gene: TRBJ2-3; d_gene: -; v_gene: TRBV4-1
CDR3nt: TGTGCCAGCAGCCGTCGCGGGGGGGCCTCGGACGGAAACACCATATATTTT; CDR3aa: CASSRRGGASDGNTIYF; abundance: -; j_gene: TRBJ1-3; d_gene: -; v_gene: TRBV5-5
CDR3nt: TGTGCCAGCAGTGAAGCCGGGACAGATACGCAGTATTTT; CDR3aa: CASSEAGTDTQYF; abundance: -; j_gene: TRBJ2-3; d_gene: -; v_gene: TRBV2
CDR3nt: TGTGCCAGCACCCCGGAACGGGAAAAACTGTTTTTT; CDR3aa: CASTPEREKLFF; abundance: -; j_gene: TRBJ1-4; d_gene: -; v_gene: TRBV2
CDR3nt: TGTGCCAGCAGCTTGGACATGAGGAGGGGCTACACCTTC; CDR3aa: CASSLDMRRGYTF; abundance: -; j_gene: TRBJ1-2; d_gene: -; v_gene: TRBV11-2
CDR3nt: TGTGCCAGTACCCGCAGGGGGGACACCGGGGAGCTGTTTTTT; CDR3aa: CASTRRGDTGELFF; abundance: -; j_gene: TRBJ2-2; d_gene: -; v_gene: TRBV19
CDR3nt: TGTGCCATCAGTGAGGCAGGCGGGGAGACCCAGTACTTC; CDR3aa: CAISEAGGETQYF; abundance: -; j_gene: TRBJ2-5; d_gene: -; v_gene: TRBV10-3
CDR3nt: TGTGCCAGCTCACCACCTACGAGCGTAAACCAAGAGACCCAGTACTTC; CDR3aa: CASSPPTSVNQETQYF; abundance: -; j_gene: TRBJ2-5; d_gene: -; v_gene: TRBV18
CDR3nt: TGTGCCAGCAGCTTAGTCCACGAGCAGTACTTC; CDR3aa: CASSLVHEQYF; abundance: -; j_gene: TRBJ2-7; d_gene: -; v_gene: TRBV7-2
CDR3nt: TGTGCCAGCAGTTCGAACAGGGGACGTCCCGCCTATGGCTACACCTTC; CDR3aa: CASSSNRGRPAYGYTF; abundance: -; j_gene: TRBJ1-2; d_gene: TRBD1; v_gene: TRBV28
CDR3nt: TGCGCCAGCAGCCGGGCGGGGGGGCCTTACGAGCAGTACTTC; CDR3aa: CASSRAGGPYEQYF; abundance: -; j_gene: TRBJ2-7; d_gene: TRBD2; v_gene: TRBV4-1
CDR3nt: TGTGCCAGCAGTGCTAGCGGGGGGGCAGGTACGCAGTATTTT; CDR3aa: CASSASGGAGTQYF; abundance: once; j_gene: TRBJ2-3; d_gene: TRBD2; v_gene: TRBV2
CDR3nt: TGTGCCAGCAGTGACGGACTAGCAGGGTCCAAAAACATTCAGTACTTC; CDR3aa: CASSDGLAGSKNIQYF; abundance: -; j_gene: TRBJ2-4; d_gene: TRBD2; v_gene: TRBV2
CDR3nt: TGTGCCAGCAGTTTAGTGGGCTACGAGCAGTACTTC; CDR3aa: CASSLVGYEQYF; abundance: -; j_gene: TRBJ2-7; d_gene: -; v_gene: TRBV28
CDR3nt: TGTGCCAGCAGTTCCAGTAACAGGGGATCGGGCTATGGCTACACCTTC; CDR3aa: CASSSSNRGSGYGYTF; abundance: -; j_gene: TRBJ1-2; d_gene: TRBD1; v_gene: TRBV27
CDR3nt: TGTGCCAGCAGACACGACAGGAATCAGCCCCAGCATTTT; CDR3aa: CASRHDRNQPQHF; abundance: -; j_gene: TRBJ1-5; d_gene: -; v_gene: TRBV6-5
CDR3nt: TGTGCCAGCAGTTACAACCAGGGAACTCAGCCCCAGCATTTT; CDR3aa: CASSYNQGTQPQHF; abundance: -; j_gene: TRBJ1-5; d_gene: -; v_gene: TRBV6-5
CDR3nt: TGTGCCAGCAGCTTAAATTCGGTCCGGGCAGCCGGCAATCAGCCCCAGCATTTT; CDR3aa: CASSLNSVRAAGNQPQHF; abundance: -; j_gene: TRBJ1-5; d_gene: -; v_gene: TRBV7-2
CDR3nt: TGTGCCAGCAGTTTTCCCAGGGGGCAACAAGAGACCCAGTACTTC; CDR3aa: CASSFPRGQQETQYF; abundance: -; j_gene: TRBJ2-5; d_gene: TRBD1; v_gene: TRBV28
CDR3nt: TGTGCCAGCAGCAAAACAGGGGTGTCAGGAAACACCATATATTTT; CDR3aa: CASSKTGVSGNTIYF; abundance: -; j_gene: TRBJ1-3; d_gene: TRBD1; v_gene: TRBV14
CDR3nt: TGTGCCAGCAGCCCCGACCCCTGGACTTCCTACGAGCAGTACTTC; CDR3aa: CASSPDPWTSYEQYF; abundance: -; j_gene: TRBJ2-7; d_gene: -; v_gene: TRBV9
CDR3nt: TGTGCCAGGGGGTCTGGGGACGCCTCCTACAATGAGCAGTTCTTC; CDR3aa: CARGSGDASYNEQFF; abundance: -; j_gene: TRBJ2-1; d_gene: -; v_gene: TRBV2
CDR3nt: TGCGCCAGCAGCCCCCGGGACAGGGTTTTTGGCGAAAAACTGTTTTTT; CDR3aa: CASSPRDRVFGEKLFF; abundance: -; j_gene: TRBJ1-4; d_gene: TRBD1; v_gene: TRBV4-1
CDR3nt: TGTGCCAGCAGCTTACAGGGAGCCTACGAGCAGTACTTC; CDR3aa: CASSLQGAYEQYF; abundance: -; j_gene: TRBJ2-7; d_gene: -; v_gene: TRBV5-4
CDR3nt: TGCGCCAGCAGCTTCAGGGGCGCAACCTACGAGCAGTACTTC; CDR3aa: CASSFRGATYEQYF; abundance: once; j_gene: TRBJ2-7; d_gene: -; v_gene: TRBV5-1
CDR3nt: TGTGCCAGCAGCTTGAGGGGGCCTACTGAAGCTTTCTTT; CDR3aa: CASSLRGPTEAFF; abundance: once; j_gene: TRBJ1-1; d_gene: TRBD1; v_gene: TRBV5-6